The 30 T cell receptor beta chains below all came from one sample that was sequenced in a study of cytomegalovirus exposure and HLA in healthy donors. The PCR ran on 60 Vbeta and 13 Jbeta primers. Libraries were prepared by immunoSEQ multiplex PCR; TCRdb keeps only in-frame clonotypes and omits some of them. The data show approximately 110,000 clones, 74% seen once. Sample: PBMCs. The source of these receptors is a man aged 45-65 years in good health and CMV-seropositive.

The chain has TRBV9 and TRBJ2-2; D gene uncertain. The CDR3 is made up of 15 amino acids. Trimming shortened V by 1 base and J by 1 base, and 8 bases separated the two germline ends. Germline CDR1 reads SGDLS; CDR2 reads YYNGEE. The DNA for the CDR3 is TGTGCCAGCAGCGTATGGGCAGGGAACACCGGGGAGCTGTTTTTT. Translating gives CASSVWAGNTGELFF. Drawing the rest from reference TRBV9 and TRBJ2-2, the complete variable domain is DSGVTQTPKHLITATGQRVTLRCSPRSGDLSVYWYQQSLDQGLQFLIQYYNGEERAKGNILERFSAQQFPDLHSELNLSSLELGDSALYFCASSVWAGNTGELFFGEGSRLTVL.

This clone was counted once. The V and J genes are TRBV5-1 and TRBJ1-4; tentative D call: TRBD1 (5 bases). V lost 3 bases, J lost 0 bases, and 12 bases lay in between. Germline values: CDR1 SGHRS, CDR2 YFSETQ. The CDR3 consists of 16 residues. The CDR3 region has the DNA TGCGCCAGCAGCTCCGCTGGGGGGACAACTAATGAAAAACTGTTTTTT. Protein product: CASSSAGGTTNEKLFF.

The rearrangement joins TRBV5-1 to TRBJ1-3, with D possibly TRBD1 on 6 matching bases. CDR1 and CDR2 from the germline V gene are SGHRS and YFSETQ. The CDR3 covers 14 residues. V shed 3 bases and J shed 0 bases, with 7 bases lying between them. CDR3 protein: CASSSTGSGNTIYF. The DNA of the CDR3 is TGCGCCAGCAGCTCGACAGGCTCTGGAAACACCATATATTTT.

The sample holds one count of this clone. V and J are TRBV28 and TRBJ2-5; no definite D call. The J call may not be correct, given that the DNA end is closer to TRBJ2-7. The CDR3 extends over 16 amino acids. From germline, CDR1 is MDHEN and CDR2 SYDVKM. In DNA form, the CDR3 reads TGTGCCAGCAGTGCCCCCGGGTCTACTTGGGACTACGAGCAGTACTTC. This sequence encodes CASSAPGSTWDYEQYF.

The V and J genes are TRBV9 and TRBJ1-1, with TRBD1 matching 8 bases. This CDR3 region has 14 residues. Per germline, CDR1 SGDLS and CDR2 YYNGEE. V was pared by 4 bases and J by 3 bases, with 5 bases of the junction left unmatched. This CDR3 is CASSPDRADTEAFF. For the CDR3, the DNA is TGTGCCAGCAGCCCGGACAGGGCCGACACTGAAGCTTTCTTT. The whole variable domain, filled in from reference TRBV9 and TRBJ1-1, reads DSGVTQTPKHLITATGQRVTLRCSPRSGDLSVYWYQQSLDQGLQFLIQYYNGEERAKGNILERFSAQQFPDLHSELNLSSLELGDSALYFCASSPDRADTEAFFGQGTRLTVV.

The chain combines TRBV4-1 with TRBJ1-2; no clear D. V was pared by 0 bases and J by 1 base, with 6 bases between. The CDR3 consists of 14 residues. Germline assignment: CDR1 MGHRA and CDR2 YSYEKL. CDR3 residues: CASSQESLNYGYTF. CDR3 DNA sequence: TGCGCCAGCAGCCAAGAAAGCCTTAACTATGGCTACACCTTC.

The chain has TRBV5-4 and TRBJ2-3; the D gene is possibly TRBD2 (5 bases). Trimming pared 0 bases from V and 1 base from J, leaving 9 bases between. The CDR3 runs 15 residues. Per the germline V gene, CDR1 is SGHNT and CDR2 is YYREEE (reference sequence). In DNA form, the CDR3 reads TGTGCCAGCAGCTTGGAACGGGGAGGCACAGATACGCAGTATTTT. Translating gives CASSLERGGTDTQYF.

The chain is built from TRBV2 and TRBJ1-3; a possible D gene is TRBD1 (6 bases). Germline V CDR1 and CDR2: SNHLY, FYNNEI. The CDR3 loop spans 13 amino acids. V was pared by 7 bases and J by 2 bases, with 9 bases between. The DNA of the CDR3 is TGTGCCAGCACGTCAGGGGCTGGAAACACCATATATTTT. Its translation is CASTSGAGNTIYF.

This rearrangement joins TRBV5-1 to TRBJ2-3; the D is unclear. The length of the CDR3 is 12 residues. CDR1 is SGHRS, CDR2 YFSETQ, per germline. Trimming took 0 bases from V and 8 from J, leaving 7 bases between them. The CDR3 is CASSLGPGTQYF. CDR3 DNA sequence: TGCGCCAGCAGCTTGGGACCGGGTACGCAGTATTTT.

This clone was recorded a few times. This chain links TRBV6-1 with TRBJ2-7, with D hard to call. The CDR3 runs to 12 residues. V was cut by 6 bases and J by 4 bases, with 10 bases left in between. CDR1 and CDR2 (germline): MNHNS, SASEGT. As DNA, the CDR3 is TGTGCCAGCAGCAAAGACTGGTACGAGCAGTACTTC. This encodes CASSKDWYEQYF.

This clone was detected a few times. The V and J genes are TRBV11-2 and TRBJ1-2, with D tentatively TRBD1 (5 bases). This CDR3 comprises 12 residues. From germline, CDR1 is SGHAT and CDR2 FQNNGV. Deletions cut 5 bases from V and 2 bases from J, with 6 bases between. This chain's CDR3 is CASSQGNYGYTF. CDR3 nucleotides: TGTGCCAGCAGCCAGGGAAACTATGGCTACACCTTC. Filled out from reference TRBV11-2 and TRBJ1-2, the complete variable domain reads EAGVAQSPRYKIIEKRQSVAFWCNPISGHATLYWYQQILGQGPKLLIQFQNNGVVDDSQLPKDRFSAERLKGVDSTLKIQPAKLEDSAVYLCASSQGNYGYTFGSGTRLTVV.

The chain combines TRBV6-1 with TRBJ1-5, with no clear D. Germline V gene lookup returns CDR1 MNHNS and CDR2 SASEGT. This CDR3 spans 13 amino acids. Trimming left V 3 bases short and J 0 bases short, with 3 bases between. CDR3 in amino acids: CASSDISNQPQHF. Here the CDR3 DNA reads TGTGCCAGCAGTGACATTAGCAATCAGCCCCAGCATTTT.

The chain couples TRBV19 to TRBJ1-1, with 8 bases matching TRBD1. Germline V gene sequence: CDR1 LNHDA, CDR2 SQIVND (reference sequence). The CDR3 runs to 14 residues. The V segment lost 6 bases and the J segment 0 bases; nucleotides outside the gene matches: 3. The CDR3 sequence is CASRQGAMNTEAFF. CDR3 DNA: TGTGCCAGTAGGCAGGGGGCAATGAACACTGAAGCTTTCTTT.

This chain uses TRBV6-5 with TRBJ2-7; 7 positions agree with TRBD2. The CDR3 covers 16 residues. J lost 3 bases, V lost 0 bases, and 8 bases had no gene match. CDR1 is MNHEY, CDR2 SVGAGI, per germline. CDR3 DNA sequence: TGTGCCAGCAGTTACTCGGGAGGGGACTCCTACTACGAGCAGTACTTC. It specifies CASSYSGGDSYYEQYF.

Comments on this clone: Other DNA variants within this sample encode the same CDR3. CDR3 residues: CASSGTGFTGELFF. The DNA of the CDR3 is TGTGCCAGCAGCGGAACAGGGTTCACCGGGGAGCTGTTTTTT. This chain joins TRBV2 and TRBJ2-2, with a tentative D call TRBD1 (6 bases). V shed 6 bases and J shed 4 bases, with 12 bases lying between them. The CDR3 is made up of 14 amino acids. The germline CDR1 and CDR2 sequences are SNHLY and FYNNEI.

V gene TRBV5-1 combines with J gene TRBJ2-3; D remains unclear. Trimming stripped 3 bases from V and 4 bases from J, with 15 bases between. The CDR3 has 15 amino acids. CDR1 is SGHRS and CDR2 is YFSETQ in the germline V gene. CDR3 sequence reads: CASSSAERNADTQYF. As DNA, the CDR3 is TGCGCCAGCAGCTCCGCGGAGAGGAACGCAGATACGCAGTATTTT.

The gene calls are TRBV2 and TRBJ2-1, with 9 bases identical to TRBD1. This CDR3 is built from 19 residues. V shed 7 bases and J 2 bases; nucleotides not matched to a gene: 18. Germline V gives CDR1 SNHLY, CDR2 FYNNEI. The CDR3 sequence is CASNQDRGRRGRTYNEQFF. The CDR3 nucleotides read TGTGCCAGCAACCAGGACAGGGGTCGGCGCGGGAGAACCTACAATGAGCAGTTCTTC.

The genes are TRBV5-6 and TRBJ2-3; the match to TRBD2 covers 10 bases. V was pared by 3 bases and J by 4 bases, with 5 bases of the junction left unmatched. The CDR3 extends over 15 amino acids. Germline lookup yields CDR1 SGHDT and CDR2 YYEEEE. The CDR3 DNA follows: TGTGCCAGCAGCTCGCTAGCGGGAGATGCAGATACGCAGTATTTT. Its translation is CASSSLAGDADTQYF.

This chain connects TRBV5-4 to TRBJ2-3; 8 bases are a match to TRBD1. In germline, CDR1 is SGHNT, CDR2 YYREEE (reference sequence). This CDR3 is 15 amino acids long. J gave up 4 bases and V 4 bases, and 8 bases lay outside the gene matches. CDR3 region: CASSIGTGRSDTQYF. The CDR3 DNA is TGTGCCAGCAGCATCGGGACAGGTCGGTCAGATACGCAGTATTTT.

This rearrangement joins TRBV6-1 to TRBJ1-6, with D perhaps matching TRBD1 (5 bases). The V and J ends lost 4 bases and 9 bases respectively, with 13 bases between them. Germline assignment: CDR1 MNHNS and CDR2 SASEGT. The CDR3 runs to 14 residues. The CDR3 DNA reads as TGTGCCAGCAGTGGGAAAGTAAGGGGTTCACCCCTCCACTTT. This gives the protein CASSGKVRGSPLHF.

The chain employs TRBV9 and TRBJ2-2, with 9 bases aligning to TRBD1. The CDR3 loop spans 17 amino acids. Germline CDR1 SGDLS, CDR2 YYNGEE. The J segment lost 6 bases and the V segment lost 0 bases, leaving 9 bases of the junction unmatched. The CDR3 spells CASSVARVGQGPGELFF. The CDR3 coding sequence is TGTGCCAGCAGCGTAGCCAGGGTGGGACAGGGTCCCGGGGAGCTGTTTTTT.

The gene calls are TRBV23-1 and TRBJ2-1, with 9 positions matching TRBD2. TRBV23-1 is an ORF; its function is uncertain. With 2 bases clipped from V and 5 bases from J, the junction kept 13 bases outside the gene matches. The CDR3 is 18 residues long. CDR3 nucleotide sequence: TGCGCCAGCAGTCAAGGGCGGGCTAGCGGGGACTGGCACAATGAGCAGTTCTTC. As protein: CASSQGRASGDWHNEQFF.

The chain combines TRBV28 with TRBJ2-5; D is undetermined. The better agreement between TRBJ2-7 and the DNA end casts doubt on the J call. The germline V gene has CDR1 MDHEN and CDR2 SYDVKM. This CDR3 is 12 amino acids long. CDR3 amino acids: CASSLPPYEQYF. The CDR3 coding sequence is TGTGCCAGCAGCCTCCCCCCCTACGAGCAGTACTTC.

The gene calls are TRBV5-8 and TRBJ2-5; a possible D gene is TRBD1 (5 bases). CDR1 and CDR2 from the germline V gene are SGHTS and YDEGEE. V dropped 4 bases and J dropped 1 base, with 11 bases sitting between them. The CDR3 sequence is 14 residues long. For the CDR3, the DNA is TGTGCCAGCAGCCCTGGACAAGCCCAAGAGACCCAGTACTTC. Amino acid sequence: CASSPGQAQETQYF.

This sequence joins TRBV7-9 and TRBJ2-4; no reliable D call. Germline CDR1 and CDR2: SEHNR and FQNEAQ (reference sequence). CDR3 length equals 14 residues. Trimming took 5 bases from V and 1 from J, leaving 9 bases between them. The CDR3 loop reads CASSPSSAKNIQYF. The CDR3 region has the DNA TGTGCCAGCAGCCCGAGCTCGGCCAAAAACATTCAGTACTTC.

The chain is built from TRBV5-6 and TRBJ2-7; D perhaps matches TRBD2 (6 bases). This CDR3 has 17 amino acids. V was shortened by 3 bases and J by 2 bases, with 21 bases between the two germline ends. Germline V gene lookup returns CDR1 SGHDT and CDR2 YYEEEE. DNA of the CDR3: TGTGCCAGCAGCTCGAAACTAGCATCCGGGAAACCCTACGAGCAGTACTTC. Translation gives CASSSKLASGKPYEQYF.

This clone was seen a handful of times. V gene TRBV2 combines with J gene TRBJ1-2, with D unresolved. V gave up 3 bases and J gave up 2 bases, with 7 bases separating them. The CDR3 spans 13 residues. Germline V gene sequence: CDR1 SNHLY, CDR2 FYNNEI. The CDR3 is CASSDGDNYGYTF. In DNA, the CDR3 is TGTGCCAGCAGTGACGGAGACAACTATGGCTACACCTTC.

The rearrangement uses TRBV18 and TRBJ1-2, with TRBD1 matching 9 bases. The ends lost 5 bases at V and 6 bases at J; junction bases unmatched: 10. This CDR3 spans 15 amino acids. Looked up from germline, CDR1 is KGHSH and CDR2 is LQKENI. CDR3 residues: CASSVRDRASNGYTF. CDR3 sequence (DNA): TGTGCCAGCTCAGTCCGGGACAGGGCTTCCAATGGCTACACCTTC. The full variable domain, in which reference TRBV18 and TRBJ1-2 provide the parts outside the CDR3, is NAGVMQNPRHLVRRRGQEARLRCSPMKGHSHVYWYRQLPEEGLKFMVYLQKENIIDESGMPKERFSAEFPKEGPSILRIQQVVRGDSAAYFCASSVRDRASNGYTFGSGTRLTVV.

Regarding this clone: Other DNA sequences in the same sample also yield this CDR3. The chain combines TRBV28 with TRBJ1-6; D not certain. Trimming removed 3 bases at V and 9 bases at J, with 6 bases between. Germline-derived CDR1 and CDR2 are MDHEN and SYDVKM. The CDR3 is 12 amino acids. CDR3 amino acids: CASSLRSSPLHF. The DNA of the CDR3 is TGTGCCAGCAGTTTGAGGTCTTCACCCCTCCACTTT.

The chain joins TRBV7-2 to TRBJ2-7; 8 bases are shared with TRBD2. This CDR3 spans 13 amino acids. V shed 6 bases, J shed 5 bases, and the junction held 6 bases outside the gene matches. Germline CDR1 is SGHTA and CDR2 is FQGNSA. The CDR3 nucleotides are TGTGCCAGCAGACCTCCAGCGGGGGACGAGCAGTACTTC. Encoded protein: CASRPPAGDEQYF.